Below, 16 T cell receptor beta chains from the same sample are listed, as sequenced in a study of early T cells in non-severe SARS-CoV-2 infection. A single record per CDR3 protein comes from TCRdb applying MiXCR to the 5' RACE reads. Of under 85,000 distinct CDR3 sequences listed, more than 4% were seen once; the top ten hold about 7%. The specimen comprised whole blood, sampled at baseline. Receptors originate from an adult who was a healthcare worker with PCR-confirmed SARS-CoV-2 infection or an uninfected control (not recorded which).

This clonotype was picked up many times. The rearrangement links TRBV19 to TRBJ1-2; no clear D. The V and J ends lost 7 bases and 4 bases respectively, with 10 bases between them. The CDR3 is 12 residues long. Germline loops: CDR1 LNHDA, CDR2 SQIVND (reference sequence). Written as DNA, the CDR3 is TGTGCCAGTACCCTCGGAGGCTATGGCTACACCTTC. It codes for CASTLGGYGYTF.

The table lists this clonotype with many counts. The rearrangement joins TRBV20-1 to TRBJ1-2; D might be TRBD1 (6 bases). V was trimmed by 0 bases and J by 3 bases, leaving 8 bases between them. Germline CDR1 and CDR2: DFQATT and SNEGSKA (reference sequence). The CDR3 runs 13 residues. CDR3 DNA sequence: TGCAGTGCTAGAGATTCAGGGGACTATGGCTACACCTTC. Translating gives CSARDSGDYGYTF.

This clonotype appeared a few times. The chain uses TRBV18 and TRBJ2-7; the D gene is possibly TRBD1 (5 bases). V was cut by 2 bases and J by 4 bases, with 12 bases left in between. Germline V CDR1 and CDR2: KGHSH, LQKENI. The CDR3 loop spans 14 amino acids. In DNA, the CDR3 is TGTGCCAGCTCACCAGGGCAGGGAAGATACGAGCAGTACTTC. Translation gives CASSPGQGRYEQYF.

The chain links TRBV3-1 to TRBJ2-3, with D perhaps matching TRBD2 (6 bases). Germline loops: CDR1 LGHDT, CDR2 YNNKEL (reference sequence). Trimming removed 3 bases from V and 2 bases from J, with 12 bases in between. The CDR3 totals 15 residues. The CDR3 protein is CASSQGGAVTDTQYF. CDR3 DNA sequence: TGTGCCAGCAGCCAGGGCGGGGCGGTCACAGATACGCAGTATTTT.

This clonotype was seen repeatedly, ten times or more. The rearrangement links TRBV5-1 to TRBJ2-6; a possible D gene is TRBD2 (5 bases). CDR3 length: 17 residues. CDR1 is SGHRS and CDR2 is YFSETQ in the germline V gene. Trimming took off 0 bases at V and 0 bases at J, with 10 bases between the two ends. The CDR3 reads CASSLETGSSGANVLTF. In DNA form, the CDR3 reads TGCGCCAGCAGCTTGGAGACGGGGAGCTCTGGGGCCAACGTCCTGACTTTC.

This clonotype was seen at least ten times. This chain joins TRBV20-1 and TRBJ1-5, with a weak D call TRBD1 (5 bases). V lost 6 bases to trimming and J lost 7 bases, with 19 bases between them. CDR1 and CDR2 (germline): DFQATT, SNEGSKA (reference sequence). This CDR3 comprises 14 residues. In nucleotides, the CDR3 is TGCAGTGCCCGAGACGGGGGGTTGCGGCAGCCCCAGCATTTT. Its translation is CSARDGGLRQPQHF.

The chain has TRBV27 and TRBJ2-7, with D uncertain. In germline, CDR1 is MNHEY, CDR2 SMNVEV (reference sequence). The CDR3 is made up of 14 amino acids. Trimming stripped 3 bases from V and 0 bases from J, with 9 bases between. As DNA, the CDR3 is TGTGCCAGCAGTTTTCAGGCAAGCTCCTACGAGCAGTACTTC. Residues: CASSFQASSYEQYF.

This clonotype occurred many times. The gene calls are TRBV20-1 and TRBJ2-5, with D hard to call. V was pared by 2 bases and J by 5 bases, with 15 bases between. The CDR3 loop spans 14 amino acids. Germline-derived CDR1 and CDR2 are DFQATT and SNEGSKA (reference sequence). CDR3 sequence (DNA): TGCAGTGCTAGACCCCATAAAACGGAGGAGACCCAGTACTTC. Translation gives CSARPHKTEETQYF.

The chain has TRBV29-1 and TRBJ2-7, with 7 positions matching TRBD1. The germline V gene has CDR1 SQVTM and CDR2 ANQGSEA. The CDR3 length is 13 residues. Germline trimming cut 7 bases from V and 0 bases from J; bases unmatched to any gene: 6. The CDR3 region has the DNA TGCAGCGCCGAGGACAGGAGCTCCTACGAGCAGTACTTC. Protein: CSAEDRSSYEQYF.

This clonotype was counted at least ten times. The chain recombines TRBV3-1 with TRBJ2-2, with 12 nucleotides matching TRBD2. Trimming took 4 bases from V and 7 from J; bases not matched to a gene: 7. The CDR3 spans 16 residues. In germline, CDR1 is LGHDT, CDR2 YNNKEL (reference sequence). The CDR3 region is CASSLTTSGSSGELFF. DNA for the CDR3: TGTGCCAGCAGCCTAACGACTAGCGGGAGTAGCGGGGAGCTGTTTTTT.

Ten or more counts support this clonotype. The chain carries TRBV16 and TRBJ2-7; TRBD1 aligns across 8 bases. Per the germline V gene, CDR1 is KGHSY and CDR2 is FQNENV. Trimming at V came to 3 bases and at J to 5 bases, leaving 9 bases not matched to a gene. This CDR3 comprises 15 residues. The CDR3 region is CASSHLTGAGNEQYF. The CDR3, as DNA: TGTGCCAGCAGCCATTTGACAGGGGCGGGAAACGAGCAGTACTTC.

This clonotype was seen more than once but under ten times. The chain couples TRBV4-2 to TRBJ1-4; D is uncertain. Germline-derived CDR1 and CDR2 are LGHNA and YNFKEQ. The V end lost 1 base, the J end lost 6 bases, and 9 bases lay between the germline ends. CDR3 length: 14 amino acids. The CDR3 DNA follows: TGTGCCAGCAGCCAAGGGAGCACGGATGAAAAACTGTTTTTT. The encoded protein is CASSQGSTDEKLFF.

This clonotype occurred many times. The chain joins TRBV6-1 to TRBJ2-1; TRBD1 matches at 7 bases. J gave up 4 bases and V 4 bases, and 4 bases lay outside the gene matches. Germline CDR1 MNHNS, CDR2 SASEGT. The CDR3 extends over 14 amino acids. CDR3 sequence: CASSAGTAYNEQFF. The CDR3 nucleotides read TGTGCCAGCAGTGCCGGGACAGCGTACAATGAGCAGTTCTTC.

This clonotype has just a few counts. The chain is built from TRBV7-6 and TRBJ2-7; no clear D. This CDR3 is 12 amino acids long. The germline V and J ends were trimmed by 6 bases and 6 bases, with 12 bases remaining between them. The germline V gene encodes CDR1 SGHVS and CDR2 FNYEAQ. The CDR3 DNA follows: TGTGCCAGCAGTACCGACGTCGGCGAGCAGTACTTC. As protein: CASSTDVGEQYF.

In this sample, this clonotype turned up many times. The rearrangement joins TRBV7-2 to TRBJ2-1, with 11 bases that match TRBD1. Germline V lookup: CDR1 SGHTA, CDR2 FQGNSA. The CDR3 totals 15 residues. The junction had 6 bases not matched to a gene; V was cut back by 5 bases and J by 6 bases. This chain's CDR3 is CASSPGTGGRNEQFF. In DNA, the CDR3 is TGTGCCAGCAGCCCCGGGACAGGGGGGCGCAATGAGCAGTTCTTC.

This clonotype was counted only a few times. The rearrangement links TRBV3-1 to TRBJ1-2; D remains unclear. This CDR3 is built from 14 residues. The V gene lost 4 bases and the J gene lost 5 bases, with 14 bases spanning the gap. CDR1 is LGHDT, CDR2 YNNKEL, per germline (reference sequence). CDR3 in DNA: TGTGCCAGCAGCCCCTCAGAACGCTCGTATGGCTACACCTTC. It is translated as CASSPSERSYGYTF.